The 18 T cell receptor beta chains below were found in one sample sequenced in a study of Graves' ophthalmopathy and Graves' hyperthyroidism. Amplified material comprised TCR beta CDR3 regions derived from RNA transcripts. RT-PCR in the first round used HTBI primers; a second-round multiplex PCR followed. A single record per CDR3 protein comes from TCRdb applying MiXCR to the multiplex PCR reads. The data contain about 500,000 distinct CDR3 sequences, roughly 40% of them singletons. What was sequenced was peripheral blood or thyroid tissue (not recorded which). These receptors came from an adult man with Graves' hyperthyroidism.

This chain joins TRBV4-1 and TRBJ1-3; D remains ambiguous. This CDR3 contains 14 residues. Per germline, CDR1 MGHRA and CDR2 YSYEKL. V lost 1 base to trimming and J lost 0 bases, with 4 bases between them. CDR3 amino acids: CASSQGVSGNTIYF. The CDR3 region has the DNA TGCGCCAGCAGCCAAGGGGTCTCTGGAAACACCATATATTTT.

As to this clonotype: The CDR3 does not end in the conserved phenylalanine or tryptophan, so this is likely a read error. The genes are TRBV5-6 and TRBJ1-1; no firm D call. The CDR3 consists of 13 residues. With 9 bases removed from V and 1 base from J, the gap between germline ends came to 13 bases. Germline CDR1 reads SGHDT; CDR2 reads YYEEEE. The CDR3 region has the DNA TGTGCCACCTCGCCCGGAAGGAACACTGAAGCTTTCTTG. It specifies CATSPGRNTEAFL.

V usage is TRBV19 and J usage is TRBJ2-5, with 7 bases fitting TRBD2. The J call is in doubt because the DNA end fits TRBJ2-1 better. CDR3 size: 14 residues. Per germline, CDR1 LNHDA and CDR2 SQIVND (reference sequence). CDR3 DNA: TGTGCCAGTAGTATCCAGCGGGGAGGGAATGAGCAGTTCTTC. It specifies CASSIQRGGNEQFF.

In its sample, this clonotype was seen a few times. Since a much larger clone is just one base distant, this may be a read error. This chain links TRBV7-8 with TRBJ2-5; the D gene is possibly TRBD2 (6 bases). The CDR3 is 16 amino acids. Germline CDR1 reads SGHVS; CDR2 reads FQNEAQ. The chain's CDR3 is CASSLDLRGWEETQHF. In DNA form, the CDR3 reads TGTGCCAGCAGCTTAGATTTACGGGGGTGGGAAGAGACCCAGCACTTC.

The V and J genes are TRBV2 and TRBJ1-1; TRBD1 is a possible D gene (5 bases). This CDR3 comprises 14 residues. CDR1 and CDR2 from the germline V gene are SNHLY and FYNNEI. V lost 4 bases, J lost 1 base, and 10 bases lay in between. CDR3 nucleotide sequence: TGTGCCAGCAGTGGGGGACTCCAGAACACTGAAGCTTTCTTT. This encodes CASSGGLQNTEAFF.

The rearrangement joins TRBV7-9 to TRBJ2-3; the match to TRBD2 covers 7 bases. The CDR3 is made up of 15 amino acids. Per the germline V gene, CDR1 is SEHNR and CDR2 is FQNEAQ (reference sequence). V lost 2 bases to trimming and J lost 2 bases; unmatched junction nucleotides: 4. The CDR3 sequence: CASSLKAGPTDTQYF. In DNA, the CDR3 is TGTGCCAGCAGCTTAAAAGCGGGGCCCACAGATACGCAGTATTTT.

This clonotype has a count of ten or more. This CDR3 reads CASSSTSGAYEQYF. DNA for the CDR3: TGTGCCAGCAGCTCGACTAGCGGAGCCTACGAGCAGTACTTC. V gene TRBV6-5 combines with J gene TRBJ2-7, with TRBD2 identical over 9 bases. The ends lost 6 bases at V and 2 bases at J; junction bases unmatched: 5. The CDR3 runs to 14 residues. Germline V lookup: CDR1 MNHEY, CDR2 SVGAGI.

This clonotype was seen at least ten times. This chain links TRBV13 with TRBJ2-7; 12 bases fit TRBD2. The junction had 8 bases not matched to a gene; V was cut back by 6 bases and J by 2 bases. Germline CDR1 and CDR2: PRHDT and FYEKMQ (reference sequence). There are 16 residues in the CDR3. This chain's CDR3 is CASSPPRTSGTYEQYF. The CDR3 DNA reads as TGTGCCAGCAGTCCCCCACGGACTAGCGGGACCTACGAGCAGTACTTC.

At least ten counts were recorded for this clonotype. V gene TRBV7-8 combines with J gene TRBJ1-6; 7 bases match TRBD1. This CDR3 is built from 15 residues. The V and J ends lost 1 base and 6 bases, in that order; junction bases with no gene match: 3. Germline values: CDR1 SGHVS, CDR2 FQNEAQ. The CDR3 DNA follows: TGTGCCAGCAGCTTAGGGGACAGACCTAATTCACCCCTCCACTTT. As protein: CASSLGDRPNSPLHF.

At least ten counts were recorded for this clonotype. CDR3 nucleotide sequence: TGTGCCAGCAGCCAGGTATGGGGGACAGGGTACGTCGAGCAGTACTTC. Translation: CASSQVWGTGYVEQYF. The chain has TRBV4-2 and TRBJ2-7, with 9 bases aligning to TRBD1. This CDR3 contains 16 residues. Unmatched junction bases numbered 12, after V lost 3 bases and J lost 6 bases. Germline V gives CDR1 LGHNA, CDR2 YNFKEQ.

Only a few counts were recorded for this clonotype. This chain joins TRBV30 and TRBJ1-2; D not certain. V was pared by 2 bases and J by 8 bases, with 9 bases between. The CDR3 sequence is 11 residues long. The germline gives CDR1 GTSNPN, CDR2 SVGIG (reference sequence). CDR3 in DNA: TGTGCCTGGAGTAGGGCGGACGGCTACACCTTC. This codes for CAWSRADGYTF.

This chain joins TRBV25-1 and TRBJ2-5; maybe TRBD2 (6 bases). CDR1 is MGHDK, CDR2 SYGVNS, per germline. The CDR3 is made up of 18 amino acids. The ends were cut back, 4 bases at V and 0 bases at J, with 21 bases in the middle. CDR3 nucleotide sequence: TGTGCCAGCAGTGCTAGAGATATCGGGGGAGTGAACCAAGAGACCCAGTACTTC. Its protein product is CASSARDIGGVNQETQYF. Based on the CDR3 plus reference TRBV25-1 and TRBJ2-5, the full variable domain is EADIYQTPRYLVIGTGKKITLECSQTMGHDKMYWYQQDPGMELHLIHYSYGVNSTEKGDLSSESTVSRIRTEHFPLTLESARPSHTSQYLCASSARDIGGVNQETQYFGPGTRLLVL.

In its sample, this clonotype was seen many times. The CDR3 coding sequence is TGTGCCAGCAGTTTACAAGGCCTACCTACCGGGGAGCTGTTTTTT. This encodes CASSLQGLPTGELFF. The J gene is TRBJ2-2, the V gene TRBV12-3 or TRBV12-4; D call uncertain. V was clipped by 2 bases and J by 5 bases, with 12 bases between them. CDR3 length: 15 residues.

The J gene is TRBJ1-1, the V gene TRBV29-1, with 7 bases matching TRBD1. The CDR3 covers 11 residues. Germline CDR1 SQVTM, CDR2 ANQGSEA. Losses at the gene ends were 7 bases for V and 3 bases for J; bases not matched to a gene: 2. The CDR3 sequence is CSDDRDTEAFF. CDR3 in DNA: TGCAGCGACGACAGGGACACTGAAGCTTTCTTT.

About this clonotype: Being one base from a much bigger clone, this may be a read error. The chain couples TRBV9 to TRBJ2-7, with D maybe TRBD1 (6 bases). CDR1 is SGDLS and CDR2 is YYNGEE in the germline V gene. Trimming removed 4 bases from V and 3 bases from J, with 17 bases in between. This CDR3 is built from 15 residues. The CDR3 region has the DNA TGTGCCAGCAGCTTCAGGGGCCACCCAAACTACGAGCAGTACTTC. Translation gives CASSFRGHPNYEQYF.

The V and J genes are TRBV29-1 and TRBJ2-5, with TRBD1 matching 8 bases. Germline assignment: CDR1 SQVTM and CDR2 ANQGSEA. Trimming took 7 bases from V and 9 from J; bases not matched to a gene: 10. The CDR3 is 12 amino acids. The DNA of the CDR3 is TGCAGCGCGACAGGGGTCGCAGGGCCCCAGTACTTC. Residues: CSATGVAGPQYF. Together with reference TRBV29-1 and TRBJ2-5, the CDR3 gives the full variable domain: SAVISQKPSRDICQRGTSLTIQCQVDSQVTMMFWYRQQPGQSLTLIATANQGSEATYESGFVIDKFPISRPNLTFSTLTVSNMSPEDSSIYLCSATGVAGPQYFGPGTRLLVL.

This clonotype was recorded many times. The genes are TRBV9 and TRBJ2-5; D possibly corresponds to TRBD2 (6 bases). The germline V and J ends were trimmed by 0 bases and 1 base, with 7 bases remaining between them. This CDR3 is 14 amino acids long. CDR1 and CDR2 from the germline V gene are SGDLS and YYNGEE. CDR3 sequence: CASSVDGSQETQYF. The CDR3 region has the DNA TGTGCCAGCAGCGTAGACGGGAGCCAAGAGACCCAGTACTTC.

The CDR3 bases are TGCAGCGTTGGTCAGACTAGCACTGAAGCTTTCTTT. It encodes CSVGQTSTEAFF. The rearrangement links TRBV29-1 to TRBJ1-1, with D hard to call. This CDR3 is built from 12 residues. V gave up 4 bases and J gave up 4 bases, with 10 bases separating them. The germline gives CDR1 SQVTM, CDR2 ANQGSEA.